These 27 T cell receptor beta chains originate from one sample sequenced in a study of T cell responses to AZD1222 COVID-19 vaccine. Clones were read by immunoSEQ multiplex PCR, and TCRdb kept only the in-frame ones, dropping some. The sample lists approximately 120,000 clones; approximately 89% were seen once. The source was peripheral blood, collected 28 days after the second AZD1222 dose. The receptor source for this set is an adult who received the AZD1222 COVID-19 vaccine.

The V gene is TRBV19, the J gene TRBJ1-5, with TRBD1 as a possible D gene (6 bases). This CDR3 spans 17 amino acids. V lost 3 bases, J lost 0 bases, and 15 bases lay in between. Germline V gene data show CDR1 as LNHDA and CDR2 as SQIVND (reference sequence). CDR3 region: CASSIPTGGNSNQPQHF. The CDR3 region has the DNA TGTGCCAGTAGTATCCCGACAGGTGGAAATAGCAATCAGCCCCAGCATTTT.

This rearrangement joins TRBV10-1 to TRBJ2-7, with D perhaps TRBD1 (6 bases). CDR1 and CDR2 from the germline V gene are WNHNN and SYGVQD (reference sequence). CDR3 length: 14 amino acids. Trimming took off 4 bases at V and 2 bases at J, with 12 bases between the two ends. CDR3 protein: CASSAGRGTYEQYF. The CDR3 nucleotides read TGCGCCAGCAGTGCGGGCAGGGGCACCTACGAGCAGTACTTC.

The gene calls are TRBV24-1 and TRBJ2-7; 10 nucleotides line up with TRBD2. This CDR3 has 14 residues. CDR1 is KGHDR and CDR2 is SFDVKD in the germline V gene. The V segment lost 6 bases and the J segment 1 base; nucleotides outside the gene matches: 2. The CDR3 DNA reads TGTGCCACCAGTCTTAGCGGGGGGTCCTACGAGCAGTACTTC. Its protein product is CATSLSGGSYEQYF.

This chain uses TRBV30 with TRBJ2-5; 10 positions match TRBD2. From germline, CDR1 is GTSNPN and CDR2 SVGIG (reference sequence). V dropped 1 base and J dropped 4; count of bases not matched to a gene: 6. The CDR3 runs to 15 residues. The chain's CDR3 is CAWSGSGGSVETQYF. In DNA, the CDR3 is TGTGCCTGGAGTGGTAGCGGGGGGTCGGTAGAGACCCAGTACTTC.

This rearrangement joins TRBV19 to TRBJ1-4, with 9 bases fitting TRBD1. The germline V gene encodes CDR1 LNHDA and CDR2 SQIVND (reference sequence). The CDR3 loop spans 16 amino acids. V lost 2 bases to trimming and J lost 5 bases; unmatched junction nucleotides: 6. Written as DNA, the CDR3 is TGTGCCAGTAGTATACCGGGACAGGGATCCAATGAAAAACTGTTTTTT. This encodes CASSIPGQGSNEKLFF.

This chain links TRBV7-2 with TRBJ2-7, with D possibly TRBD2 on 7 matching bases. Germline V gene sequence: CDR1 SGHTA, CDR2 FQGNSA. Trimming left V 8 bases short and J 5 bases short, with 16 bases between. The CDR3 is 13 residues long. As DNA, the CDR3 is TGTGCCAGCCGCCCCGGGGGGCAGGACGAGCAGTACTTC. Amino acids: CASRPGGQDEQYF.

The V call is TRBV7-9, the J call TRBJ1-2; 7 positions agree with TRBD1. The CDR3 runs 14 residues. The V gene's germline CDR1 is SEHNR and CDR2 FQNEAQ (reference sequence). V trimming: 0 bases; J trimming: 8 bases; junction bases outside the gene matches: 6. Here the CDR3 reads CASSLAAGDSGYTF. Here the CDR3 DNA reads TGTGCCAGCAGCTTAGCGGCAGGGGACAGCGGCTACACCTTC.

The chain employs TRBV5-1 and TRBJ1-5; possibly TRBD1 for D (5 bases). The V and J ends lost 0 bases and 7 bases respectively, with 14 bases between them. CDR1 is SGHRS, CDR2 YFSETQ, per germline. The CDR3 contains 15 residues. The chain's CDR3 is CASSLAPGGEQPQHF. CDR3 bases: TGCGCCAGCAGCTTGGCCCCGGGAGGGGAACAGCCCCAGCATTTT.

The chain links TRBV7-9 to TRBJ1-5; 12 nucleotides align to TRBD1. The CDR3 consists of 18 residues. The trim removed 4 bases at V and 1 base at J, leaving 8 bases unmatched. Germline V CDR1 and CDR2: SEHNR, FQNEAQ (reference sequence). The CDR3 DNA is TGTGCCAGCAGCTCAGTTCCGGGACAGGGGGCGAGCAATCAGCCCCAGCATTTT. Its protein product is CASSSVPGQGASNQPQHF.

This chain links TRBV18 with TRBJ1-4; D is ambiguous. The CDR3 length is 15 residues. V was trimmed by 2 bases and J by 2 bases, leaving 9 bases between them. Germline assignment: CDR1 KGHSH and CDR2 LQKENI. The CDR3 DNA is TGTGCCAGCTCACCAGGGATGTCGACTAATGAAAAACTGTTTTTT. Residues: CASSPGMSTNEKLFF. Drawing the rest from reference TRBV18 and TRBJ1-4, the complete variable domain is NAGVMQNPRHLVRRRGQEARLRCSPMKGHSHVYWYRQLPEEGLKFMVYLQKENIIDESGMPKERFSAEFPKEGPSILRIQQVVRGDSAAYFCASSPGMSTNEKLFFGSGTQLSVL.

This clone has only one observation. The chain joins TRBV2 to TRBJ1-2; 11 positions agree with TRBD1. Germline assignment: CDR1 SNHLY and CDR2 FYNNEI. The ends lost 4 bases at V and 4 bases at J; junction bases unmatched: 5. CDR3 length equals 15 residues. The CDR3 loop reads CASSAPGTGGYGYTF. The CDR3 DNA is TGTGCCAGCAGTGCCCCCGGGACAGGGGGCTATGGCTACACCTTC.

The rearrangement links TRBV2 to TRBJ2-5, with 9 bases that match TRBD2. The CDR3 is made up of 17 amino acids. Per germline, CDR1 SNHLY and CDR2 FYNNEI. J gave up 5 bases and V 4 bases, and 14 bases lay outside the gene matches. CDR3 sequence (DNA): TGTGCCAGCAGTGTTAGAGCGGGGGGACTTAAAACGGAGACCCAGTACTTC. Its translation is CASSVRAGGLKTETQYF.

The CDR3 sequence is CASQLRGGDHYEQYF. The CDR3 region has the DNA TGTGCCAGCCAATTGAGAGGGGGCGATCACTACGAGCAGTACTTC. The rearrangement links TRBV6-5 to TRBJ2-7; TRBD1 agrees at 7 bases. V was pared by 8 bases and J by 3 bases, with 13 bases of the junction left unmatched. Germline V lookup: CDR1 MNHEY, CDR2 SVGAGI. CDR3 length equals 15 residues.

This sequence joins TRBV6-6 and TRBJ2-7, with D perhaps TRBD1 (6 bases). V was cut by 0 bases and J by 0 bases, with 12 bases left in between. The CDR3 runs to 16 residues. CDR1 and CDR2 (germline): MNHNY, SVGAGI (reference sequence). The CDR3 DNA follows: TGTGCCAGCAGTTACTCGAGACAGGCGAGCTCCTACGAGCAGTACTTC. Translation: CASSYSRQASSYEQYF.

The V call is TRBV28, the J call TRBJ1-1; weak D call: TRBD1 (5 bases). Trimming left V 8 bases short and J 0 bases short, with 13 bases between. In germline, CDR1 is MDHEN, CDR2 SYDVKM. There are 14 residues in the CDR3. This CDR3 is CASRRAGMNTEAFF. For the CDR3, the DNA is TGTGCCAGCCGACGGGCAGGGATGAACACTGAAGCTTTCTTT.

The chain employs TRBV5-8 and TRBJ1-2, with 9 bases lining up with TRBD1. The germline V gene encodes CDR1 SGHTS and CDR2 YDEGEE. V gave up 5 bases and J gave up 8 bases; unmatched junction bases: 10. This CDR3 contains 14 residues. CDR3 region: CASRLPGQGRGYTF. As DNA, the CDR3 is TGTGCCAGCAGACTACCGGGACAGGGAAGAGGCTACACCTTC.

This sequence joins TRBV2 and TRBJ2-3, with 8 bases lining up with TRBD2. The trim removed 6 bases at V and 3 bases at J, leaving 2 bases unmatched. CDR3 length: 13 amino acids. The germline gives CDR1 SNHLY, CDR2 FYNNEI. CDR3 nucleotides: TGTGCCAGCAGCCGGGGGGGAACAGATACGCAGTATTTT. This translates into CASSRGGTDTQYF.

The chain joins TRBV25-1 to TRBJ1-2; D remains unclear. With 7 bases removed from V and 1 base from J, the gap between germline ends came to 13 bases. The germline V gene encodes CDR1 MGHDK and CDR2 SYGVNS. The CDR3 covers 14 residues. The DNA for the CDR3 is TGTGCCAGCACCCCCGGGCCTCTTAACTATGGCTACACCTTC. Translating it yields CASTPGPLNYGYTF.

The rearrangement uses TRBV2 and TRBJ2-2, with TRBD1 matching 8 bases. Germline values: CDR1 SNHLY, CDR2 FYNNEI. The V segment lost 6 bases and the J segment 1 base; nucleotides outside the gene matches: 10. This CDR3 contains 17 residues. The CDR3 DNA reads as TGTGCCAGCAGGCCGGGACAGGACATAATGAACACCGGGGAGCTGTTTTTT. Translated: CASRPGQDIMNTGELFF.

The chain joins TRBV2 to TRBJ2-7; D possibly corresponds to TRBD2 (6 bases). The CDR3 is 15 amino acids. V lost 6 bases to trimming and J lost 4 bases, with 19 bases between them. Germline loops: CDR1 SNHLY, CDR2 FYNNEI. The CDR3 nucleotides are TGTGCCAGCAGCGGAAACGGGGGAGGAAGGTACGAGCAGTACTTC. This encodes CASSGNGGGRYEQYF.

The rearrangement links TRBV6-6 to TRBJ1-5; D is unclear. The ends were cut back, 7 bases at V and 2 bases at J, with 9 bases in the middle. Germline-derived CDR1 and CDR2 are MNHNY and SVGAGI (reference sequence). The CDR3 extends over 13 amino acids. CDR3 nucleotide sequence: TGTGCCAGCACCCTTCAGGGCAATCAGCCCCAGCATTTT. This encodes CASTLQGNQPQHF.

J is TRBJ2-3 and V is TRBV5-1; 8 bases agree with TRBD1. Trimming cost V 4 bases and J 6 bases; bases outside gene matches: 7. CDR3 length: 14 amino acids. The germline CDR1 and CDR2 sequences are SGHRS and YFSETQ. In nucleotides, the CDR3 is TGCGCCAGCAGCCCGGACAGGGCAGGGGATACGCAGTATTTT. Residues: CASSPDRAGDTQYF. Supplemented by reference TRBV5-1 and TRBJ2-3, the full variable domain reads KAGVTQTPRYLIKTRGQQVTLSCSPISGHRSVSWYQQTPGQGLQFLFEYFSETQRNKGNFPGRFSGRQFSNSRSEMNVSTLELGDSALYLCASSPDRAGDTQYFGPGTRLTVL.

The CDR3 nucleotides read TGTGCCTGGAGTGTTGAGGGAAGCCTTATATATAATTCACCCCTCCACTTT. It codes for CAWSVEGSLIYNSPLHF. This chain uses TRBV30 with TRBJ1-6; no clear D. V was cut by 0 bases and J by 4 bases, with 16 bases left in between. The CDR3 runs to 17 residues. Germline CDR1 reads GTSNPN; CDR2 reads SVGIG (reference sequence).

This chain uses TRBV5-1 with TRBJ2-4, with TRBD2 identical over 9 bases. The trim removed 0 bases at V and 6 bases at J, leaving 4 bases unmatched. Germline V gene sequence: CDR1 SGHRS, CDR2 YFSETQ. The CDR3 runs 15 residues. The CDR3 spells CASSLGASGVNIQYF. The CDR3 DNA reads TGCGCCAGCAGCTTGGGGGCTAGCGGGGTAAACATTCAGTACTTC.

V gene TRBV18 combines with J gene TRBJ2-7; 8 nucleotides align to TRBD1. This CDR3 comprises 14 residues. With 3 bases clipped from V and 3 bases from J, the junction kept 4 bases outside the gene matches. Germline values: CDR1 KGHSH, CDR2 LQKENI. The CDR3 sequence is CASSPQQGDYEQYF. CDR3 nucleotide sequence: TGTGCCAGCTCACCGCAACAGGGGGACTACGAGCAGTACTTC.

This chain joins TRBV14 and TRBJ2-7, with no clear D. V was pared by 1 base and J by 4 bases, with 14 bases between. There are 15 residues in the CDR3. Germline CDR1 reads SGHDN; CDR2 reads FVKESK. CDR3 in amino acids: CASSQVFTPLYEQYF. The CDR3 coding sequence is TGTGCCAGCAGCCAAGTGTTCACCCCCCTATACGAGCAGTACTTC.

This chain's CDR3 is CASSDTGGPNEKLFF. The DNA for the CDR3 is TGTGCCAGCAGCGACACGGGGGGACCTAATGAAAAACTGTTTTTT. The genes are TRBV3-1 (or the pseudogene TRBV3-2) and TRBJ1-4; weak D call: TRBD1 (5 bases). The CDR3 totals 15 residues. Per germline, CDR1 LGHDT and CDR2 YNNKEL (reference sequence). V was trimmed by 5 bases and J by 3 bases, leaving 13 bases between them.